Listed below are T cell receptor beta chains from one sample, sequenced in a study of T cells in Graves' hyperthyroidism and ophthalmopathy. TCRdb reprocessed the multiplex PCR reads via MiXCR and lists one record per CDR3 protein. The sample has around 390,000 distinct CDR3 sequences; about 14% are singletons. The specimen was blood. Receptors originate from a woman aged 25 to 39 with Graves' ophthalmopathy. Each CDR3 is given with its conserved first and last residue. The D gene is left open where the match is weak. Where a row states a size, it is once, few, many or the class of an expanded clone; other rows omit it.

clone size	CDR3 length	D gene	V gene	J gene	CDR3 protein	CDR3 DNA
.	15	TRBD1	TRBV3-1	TRBJ2-1	CASTPTGGRRNEQFF	TGTGCCAGCACCCCGACAGGGGGCCGTCGGAATGAGCAGTTCTTC
many	15	.	TRBV4-1	TRBJ2-3	CASSQVTRHTDTQYF	TGCGCCAGCAGCCAAGTTACTAGGCACACAGATACGCAGTATTTT
many	15	TRBD1	TRBV20-1	TRBJ1-4	CSARDRQGSNEKLFF	TGCAGTGCTAGAGATAGACAGGGTTCTAATGAAAAACTGTTTTTT
many	12	.	TRBV30	TRBJ2-7	CAWSVGDLRQYF	TGTGCCTGGAGTGTAGGGGATCTCAGGCAGTACTTC
many	15	TRBD2	TRBV6-1	TRBJ2-7	CASSDGLAVSYEQYF	TGTGCCAGCAGCGATGGACTAGCGGTCTCCTACGAGCAGTACTTC
once	13	.	TRBV6-9	TRBJ2-3	CASSYAGTDTQYF	TGTGCCAGCAGTTACGCGGGGACAGATACGCAGTATTTT
many	18	TRBD2	TRBV5-8	TRBJ2-2	CATHAPRTSGLYGGELFF	TGTGCCACCCACGCCCCCCGGACTAGCGGCTTGTATGGCGGGGAGCTGTTTTTT
many	16	TRBD2	TRBV2	TRBJ2-3	CASTPGLPSGGRTQYF	TGTGCCAGCACCCCGGGACTCCCCTCGGGGGGACGTACGCAGTATTTT
few	13	.	TRBV5-8	TRBJ2-5	CASSPTGAETQYF	TGTGCCAGCAGCCCGACCGGGGCAGAGACCCAGTACTTC
many	18	TRBD1	TRBV5-1	TRBJ1-1	CASSFLYRDRVMNTEAFF	TGCGCCAGCAGCTTTTTATACCGGGACAGGGTGATGAACACTGAAGCTTTCTTT
many	18	.	TRBV18	TRBJ1-2	CASSPLSGYRSNNYGYTF	TGTGCCAGCTCACCACTGTCAGGGTATCGCTCCAATAACTATGGCTACACCTTC
.	15	TRBD1	TRBV20-1	TRBJ2-1	CSASPLGQGGNEQFF	TGCAGTGCTAGCCCTCTGGGACAGGGGGGTAATGAGCAGTTCTTC
few	18	TRBD2	TRBV20-1	TRBJ2-7	CSARDPEYGTSGDHEQYF	TGCAGTGCTAGAGATCCTGAGTACGGTACTAGCGGGGATCACGAGCAGTACTTC
many	17	.	TRBV2	TRBJ2-2	CASSGRGPISLAGELFF	TGTGCCAGCAGTGGCCGAGGACCCATCAGCTTGGCCGGGGAGCTGTTTTTT
.	13	.	TRBV24-1	TRBJ2-2	CATKSTRTGELFF	TGTGCCACCAAATCGACGAGGACCGGGGAGCTGTTTTTT
few	17	.	TRBV15	TRBJ1-5	CATSSTLGGVSNQPQHF	TGTGCCACCAGCTCGACCTTGGGGGGGGTAAGCAATCAGCCCCAGCATTTT
.	18	.	TRBV6-1	TRBJ1-4	CASTPLFTKHAINEKLFF	TGTGCCAGCACTCCACTGTTCACGAAACATGCGATTAATGAAAAACTGTTTTTT
many	16	.	TRBV13	TRBJ2-7	CASSTPIDGDRYEQYF	TGTGCCAGCAGCACCCCGATTGACGGGGATCGCTACGAGCAGTACTTC
many	14	.	TRBV2	TRBJ1-1	CASSEGLGNTEAFF	TGTGCCAGCAGTGAAGGCCTAGGGAACACTGAAGCTTTCTTT
many	15	.	TRBV7-2	TRBJ2-3	CASSSPPRGTDTQYF	TGTGCCAGCAGCTCCCCCCCCAGGGGCACAGATACGCAGTATTTT
.	14	.	TRBV10-3	TRBJ1-3	CAISEASSGYTIYF	TGTGCCATCAGTGAGGCCAGCTCTGGATACACCATATATTTT
once	14	TRBD1	TRBV18	TRBJ1-5	CASSPTGEGQPQHF	TGTGCCAGCTCACCGACAGGGGAAGGTCAGCCCCAGCATTTT
.	14	.	TRBV12-3/TRBV12-4	TRBJ1-5	CASSLKGSNQPQHF	TGTGCCAGCAGTTTAAAAGGGAGCAATCAGCCCCAGCATTTT
many	15	TRBD2	TRBV2	TRBJ2-6	CAGQRGARGANVLTF	TGTGCCGGACAGCGGGGGGCAAGAGGGGCCAACGTCCTGACTTTC
many	15	TRBD2	TRBV6-4	TRBJ2-3	CASSELAGTTDTQYF	TGTGCCAGCAGTGAGTTAGCGGGGACCACAGATACGCAGTATTTT
many	12	.	TRBV18	TRBJ1-1	CASSQGMAEAFF	TGTGCCAGCTCCCAGGGAATGGCTGAAGCTTTCTTT
.	15	.	TRBV5-1	TRBJ1-5	CASSSDGLRNQPQHF	TGCGCCAGCAGCTCAGATGGGCTTCGGAATCAGCCCCAGCATTTT
many	14	TRBD2	TRBV20-1	TRBJ2-1	CSARTSGTYNEQFF	TGCAGTGCTAGGACTAGCGGGACCTACAATGAGCAGTTCTTC
many	15	.	TRBV12-3/TRBV12-4	TRBJ2-3	CASSLWGGITDTQYF	TGTGCCAGCAGTTTATGGGGGGGCATCACAGATACGCAGTATTTT
.	15	.	TRBV13	TRBJ1-1	CATHPACSKNTEAFF	TGTGCCACCCACCCGGCATGTTCCAAGAACACTGAAGCTTTCTTT
few	15	TRBD1	TRBV6-1	TRBJ2-2	CASSQGQGLTGELFF	TGTGCCAGCAGTCAGGGACAGGGTTTGACCGGGGAGCTGTTTTTT
many	15	.	TRBV5-1	TRBJ2-3	CASSSGPDRTDTQYF	TGCGCCAGCAGCTCCGGGCCCGACCGCACAGATACGCAGTATTTT
many	15	.	TRBV11-2	TRBJ2-7	CASSLGTRGTYEQYF	TGTGCCAGCAGCCTCGGGACCAGGGGAACGTACGAGCAGTACTTC